Below, 13 T cell receptor beta chains from the same sample are listed, as sequenced in a study of T-cell memory formation after mild COVID-19. A single record per CDR3 protein comes from TCRdb applying MiXCR to the 5' RACE reads. The sample has 120,000 or so distinct CDR3 sequences, about 18% seen once. Sequences were obtained from PBMCs or a T cell subset sorted from them (not recorded which). Every receptor here comes from a man aged 18 to 29 who had mild COVID-19 (a few samples of this study predate the infection). Cell type and time point are not known.

The rearrangement links TRBV4-1 to TRBJ1-6, with D unresolved. The V gene lost 0 bases and the J gene lost 10 bases, with 13 bases spanning the gap. The CDR3 is made up of 15 amino acids. Per the germline V gene, CDR1 is MGHRA and CDR2 is YSYEKL. DNA of the CDR3: TGCGCCAGCAGCCAAGATCCCCGGGCAAGCTCACCCCTCCACTTT. As protein: CASSQDPRASSPLHF.

The chain joins TRBV5-4 to TRBJ2-2, with D possibly matching TRBD2 (6 bases). The CDR3 extends over 15 amino acids. V dropped 0 bases and J dropped 6 bases, with 12 bases sitting between them. From germline, CDR1 is SGHNT and CDR2 YYREEE (reference sequence). The CDR3 region is CASSLVSAGSGELFF. CDR3 bases: TGTGCCAGCAGCTTGGTCTCGGCGGGGTCCGGGGAGCTGTTTTTT.

This clonotype has only a few counts. The chain links TRBV24-1 to TRBJ2-1, with TRBD2 matching over 14 bases. Germline-derived CDR1 and CDR2 are KGHDR and SFDVKD. The V and J ends lost 3 bases and 8 bases, in that order; junction bases with no gene match: 5. CDR3 length: 16 amino acids. CDR3 coding DNA: TGTGCCACCAGTGATGCGGGACTAGCGGGGGAGGATGAGCAGTTCTTC. Translation: CATSDAGLAGEDEQFF.

The chain recombines TRBV12-3 or TRBV12-4 with TRBJ1-5, with D uncertain. The CDR3 runs 15 residues. Trimming stripped 2 bases from V and 3 bases from J, with 11 bases between. The CDR3 protein is CASSLRVGSNQPQHF. The CDR3 coding sequence is TGTGCCAGCAGTTTAAGGGTCGGATCCAATCAGCCCCAGCATTTT.

This clonotype occurred a few times. It may be a read error: a sequence one base away is much more abundant. The V call is TRBV11-2, the J call TRBJ2-2; TRBD1 matches at 7 bases. This CDR3 contains 14 residues. Germline values: CDR1 SGHAT, CDR2 FQNNGV. Trimming removed 3 bases from V and 3 bases from J; junction bases left unmatched: 1. The CDR3 loop reads CASSFGTDTGELFF. Written as DNA, the CDR3 is TGTGCCAGCAGCTTCGGGACAGACACCGGGGAGCTGTTTTTT.

The chain carries TRBV4-3 and TRBJ2-7; D is unclear. The CDR3 runs 14 residues. Trimming took off 1 base at V and 1 base at J, with 8 bases between the two ends. CDR1 is LGHNA, CDR2 YSLEER, per germline. As DNA, the CDR3 is TGCGCCAGCAGCCAAGTCTCCGGGTCCTACGAGCAGTACTTC. It codes for CASSQVSGSYEQYF.

This rearrangement joins TRBV7-2 to TRBJ2-2, with D perhaps TRBD2 (6 bases). CDR1 SGHTA and CDR2 FQGNSA come from the germline V gene. V dropped 6 bases and J dropped 10 bases, with 21 bases sitting between them. This CDR3 region has 15 residues. The CDR3 is CASRGGLTGIEELFF. CDR3 nucleotides: TGTGCCAGCAGGGGGGGACTGACCGGGATTGAGGAGCTGTTTTTT.

This clonotype has a handful of counts. CDR3 sequence reads: CASSPLETNEKLFF. CDR3 nucleotide sequence: TGTGCCAGCAGCCCACTAGAGACTAATGAAAAACTGTTTTTT. The V and J genes are TRBV7-8 and TRBJ1-4; no definite D call. The CDR3 sequence is 14 residues long. Germline V gives CDR1 SGHVS, CDR2 FQNEAQ. V lost 5 bases and J 2 bases, leaving 9 bases between the germline ends.

This clonotype was counted a few times. The chain couples TRBV5-1 to TRBJ2-7; TRBD1 matches 7 bases. The CDR3 sequence is 15 residues long. V gave up 4 bases and J gave up 2 bases; unmatched junction bases: 9. Germline V gives CDR1 SGHRS, CDR2 YFSETQ. For the CDR3, the DNA is TGCGCCAGCAGCCCGGAAGGGGACAGAACCTACGAGCAGTACTTC. This sequence encodes CASSPEGDRTYEQYF.

In its sample, this clonotype was seen a few times. This chain joins TRBV9 and TRBJ2-1; D call uncertain. V gave up 0 bases and J gave up 5 bases, with 9 bases separating them. Germline lookup yields CDR1 SGDLS and CDR2 YYNGEE. CDR3 size: 14 residues. The CDR3 bases are TGTGCCAGCAGCGTAGGGGTTAAAAACAATGAGCAGTTCTTC. Translating it yields CASSVGVKNNEQFF.

The chain links TRBV7-2 to TRBJ2-7; 10 bases align to TRBD1. V lost 5 bases to trimming and J lost 5 bases; unmatched junction nucleotides: 6. This CDR3 has 14 amino acids. In germline, CDR1 is SGHTA, CDR2 FQGNSA. The CDR3 DNA reads as TGTGCCAGCAGCCCCGACAGGGGGCGAAACGAGCAGTACTTC. Protein product: CASSPDRGRNEQYF.

The chain employs TRBV6-5 and TRBJ2-3, with TRBD1 matching over 7 bases. There are 15 residues in the CDR3. V dropped 6 bases and J dropped 5; count of bases not matched to a gene: 11. Germline CDR1 is MNHEY and CDR2 is SVGAGI. CDR3 sequence reads: CASSRQGWGKDTQYF. In nucleotides, the CDR3 is TGTGCCAGCAGCCGACAGGGCTGGGGAAAAGATACGCAGTATTTT.

There are many counts of this clonotype. The genes are TRBV5-5 and TRBJ2-7; 7 bases are shared with TRBD1. With 4 bases clipped from V and 12 bases from J, the junction kept 10 bases outside the gene matches. Germline CDR1 SGHKS, CDR2 YYEKEE (reference sequence). The CDR3 is made up of 12 amino acids. This CDR3 reads CASSELDRPSYF. The CDR3 DNA reads TGTGCCAGCAGCGAATTGGACAGGCCGTCGTACTTC.